This T cell receptor (beta chain) emerged from a study of T cells in Graves' hyperthyroidism and ophthalmopathy. About the research overall: Specimen type is peripheral blood, collected at initial diagnosis prior to any treatment.

Trimming removed 7 bases at V and 1 base at J, with 10 bases between. This CDR3 spans 13 amino acids. The germline V gene has CDR1 MDHEN and CDR2 SYDVKM. This clonotype was seen many times. Amplification of TCR beta CDR3 regions was performed using RNA transcripts as template. Using the HTBI primer set, a first-round RT-PCR was run on the TCR CDR3. TCRdb reprocessed the multiplex PCR reads with MiXCR, giving one entry per CDR3 protein. The sample includes about 200,000 distinct CDR3 sequences, around 19% of them seen just once. Diagnosis of hyperthyroidism was new in patients aged 18 to 65, and its duration was under 2 months. PBMCs were collected from an approximately 9.5 ml volume of fresh peripheral blood.

The sequence derives from a middle-aged man with Graves' hyperthyroidism. The chain combines TRBV28 with TRBJ1-1; D is ambiguous. Material for sequencing was blood. The CDR3 nucleotides are TGTGCCAGCACCCGGACGGGGAACACTGAAGCTTTCTTT. This codes for CASTRTGNTEAFF.